This TCR beta chain was retrieved from a study of T cells after yellow fever vaccination. Study information: Some fractions had low cell numbers, and these were prepared with SMART-Seq v4 Ultra Low Input.

The CDR3 is made up of 16 amino acids. V was pared by 4 bases and J by 1 base, with 4 bases of the junction left unmatched. Per germline, CDR1 SGHNT and CDR2 YYREEE (reference sequence). Findings and limits, study-wide: Secondary responses were weaker yet peaked faster, day 5 versus 15. Abundant clonotypes from the bulk population could get into FACS-sorted repertoires as contaminants. After the booster, 96% of CD4 and 88% of CD8 primary-response clones were re-detected.

As for this clonotype: Antigen unknown.

MiXCR was run by TCRdb on the 5' RACE reads, yielding one entry per CDR3 protein. The repertoire holds around 340,000 distinct CDR3 sequences, with 8% to 10% as singletons. The rearrangement links TRBV5-4 to TRBJ2-2, with 10 bases identical to TRBD2. This receptor was taken from a man younger than 30 who received the YFV17D yellow fever vaccine. This material consisted of PBMCs, taken on the day of the first yellow fever vaccination. The chain's CDR3 is CASSTRTSGNTGELFF. The DNA for the CDR3 is TGTGCCAGCAGCACCCGGACTAGCGGGAACACCGGGGAGCTGTTTTTT.